Presented here are 32 T cell receptor beta chains from one specimen sequenced in a study of cytomegalovirus exposure and HLA in healthy donors. Primers: 60 Vbeta forward and 13 Jbeta reverse. Assay: immunoSEQ multiplex PCR; the TCRdb copy retains only in-frame clones and omits some. Of some 150,000 clones listed, roughly 82% are singletons. Sequenced: PBMCs. The source is a woman in her forties or fifties in good health and CMV-seropositive.

The rearrangement joins TRBV5-4 to TRBJ1-6; the D gene is possibly TRBD1 (6 bases). This CDR3 comprises 12 residues. Deletions cut 3 bases from V and 9 bases from J, with 7 bases between. Germline V gene sequence: CDR1 SGHNT, CDR2 YYREEE (reference sequence). The CDR3 DNA reads as TGTGCCAGCAGCTCCAGGGGTTCACCCCTCCACTTT. Translated, it gives CASSSRGSPLHF.

The rearrangement links TRBV11-2 to TRBJ2-1, with D possibly TRBD1 on 5 matching bases. Germline CDR1 SGHAT, CDR2 FQNNGV. This CDR3 spans 11 amino acids. V dropped 8 bases and J dropped 6 bases, with 8 bases sitting between them. The DNA for the CDR3 is TGTGCCAGCCTAGGGGTCAATGAGCAGTTCTTC. Amino acids: CASLGVNEQFF.

The gene calls are TRBV30 and TRBJ1-6, with 8 bases that match TRBD1. The trim removed 3 bases at V and 3 bases at J, leaving 4 bases unmatched. CDR3 length: 15 amino acids. Germline loops: CDR1 GTSNPN, CDR2 SVGIG (reference sequence). CDR3 nucleotides: TGTGCCTGGAGGGGACAGGCAAACTATAATTCACCCCTCCACTTT. Its protein is CAWRGQANYNSPLHF.

The V gene is TRBV2, the J gene TRBJ1-6; TRBD1 matches 7 bases. The CDR3 loop spans 17 amino acids. Germline V gene sequence: CDR1 SNHLY, CDR2 FYNNEI. The V gene end was trimmed by 2 bases and the J gene end by 6 bases; junction bases not matched to a gene: 10. The CDR3 nucleotides are TGTGCCAGCAGTGAAACCCACAACAGGGGACGTAATTCACCCCTCCACTTT. Protein: CASSETHNRGRNSPLHF.

The sample holds a few counts of this clone. This chain links TRBV5-1 with TRBJ2-3; 7 nucleotides align to TRBD2. This CDR3 is built from 14 residues. V lost 2 bases and J lost 6; bases outside the gene matches: 6. Germline CDR1 and CDR2: SGHRS and YFSETQ. CDR3 amino acids: CASSFFWGGDTQYF. The CDR3 nucleotides are TGCGCCAGCAGCTTTTTCTGGGGAGGGGATACGCAGTATTTT.

The genes are TRBV6-5 and TRBJ2-3, with 12 bases identical to TRBD2. Germline CDR1 and CDR2: MNHEY and SVGAGI. The CDR3 spans 15 residues. Unmatched junction bases numbered 3, after V lost 4 bases and J lost 4 bases. The DNA for the CDR3 is TGTGCCAGCAGTTGGCTAGCGGGGGGGCCAGATACGCAGTATTTT. This translates into CASSWLAGGPDTQYF.

This clone was recorded a few times. The V and J genes are TRBV11-2 and TRBJ2-1, with TRBD2 matching over 11 bases. V dropped 1 base and J dropped 10; count of bases not matched to a gene: 6. CDR3 size: 15 residues. The germline gives CDR1 SGHAT, CDR2 FQNNGV. The CDR3 region is CASSLALAGGREQFF. The DNA of the CDR3 is TGTGCCAGCAGCTTAGCGCTAGCGGGGGGTCGGGAGCAGTTCTTC.

The chain uses TRBV6-1 and TRBJ1-4; tentative D call: TRBD1 (6 bases). CDR3 length equals 15 residues. Between the trimmed V and J ends, which lost 2 bases and 3 bases, there was a span of 10 bases. Germline assignment: CDR1 MNHNS and CDR2 SASEGT. CDR3 bases: TGTGCCAGCAGTGAATTTACAGGGTCTAATGAAAAACTGTTTTTT. This gives the protein CASSEFTGSNEKLFF.

Only one count was recorded for this clone. The chain employs TRBV6-6 and TRBJ2-1; 8 bases are shared with TRBD2. In germline, CDR1 is MNHNY, CDR2 SVGAGI (reference sequence). The CDR3 runs to 14 residues. V shed 10 bases and J 4 bases; nucleotides not matched to a gene: 9. This CDR3 reads CATAGTSMYNEQFF. For the CDR3, the DNA is TGTGCCACCGCCGGGACTAGTATGTACAATGAGCAGTTCTTC.

The rearrangement joins TRBV4-1 to TRBJ1-6; D ambiguous. The germline CDR1 and CDR2 sequences are MGHRA and YSYEKL. CDR3 length equals 14 residues. The ends were cut back, 0 bases at V and 10 bases at J, with 10 bases in the middle. CDR3 sequence: CASSQEAGGSPLHF. In DNA, the CDR3 is TGCGCCAGCAGCCAAGAGGCAGGAGGATCACCCCTCCACTTT.

The genes are TRBV4-3 and TRBJ1-2; a possible D gene is TRBD1 (5 bases). CDR1 LGHNA and CDR2 YSLEER come from the germline V gene. V was trimmed by 0 bases and J by 8 bases, leaving 13 bases between them. This CDR3 region has 14 residues. The CDR3 loop reads CASSQEGQGKGYTF. CDR3 coding DNA: TGCGCCAGCAGCCAAGAGGGGCAGGGAAAAGGCTACACCTTC.

The chain couples TRBV5-4 to TRBJ2-7; unclear D gene. Germline values: CDR1 SGHNT, CDR2 YYREEE (reference sequence). This CDR3 spans 12 amino acids. Trimming shortened V by 4 bases and J by 3 bases, and 8 bases separated the two germline ends. CDR3 loop: CASSRPGYEQYF. The DNA of the CDR3 is TGTGCCAGCAGCCGACCGGGCTACGAGCAGTACTTC.

The chain links TRBV5-1 to TRBJ2-2, with a weak D call TRBD2 (7 bases). CDR1 and CDR2 from the germline V gene are SGHRS and YFSETQ. This CDR3 is 17 amino acids long. V lost 4 bases and J lost 5, with 21 bases in between. The CDR3 spells CASSANRASSGTGELFF. As DNA, the CDR3 is TGCGCCAGCAGCGCCAACAGGGCTTCTAGCGGTACCGGGGAGCTGTTTTTT.

This clone showed up just a few times. The rearrangement joins TRBV27 to TRBJ2-4, with D perhaps TRBD2 (7 bases). V was shortened by 3 bases and J by 2 bases, with 17 bases between the two germline ends. The CDR3 covers 17 residues. Germline V gene sequence: CDR1 MNHEY, CDR2 SMNVEV (reference sequence). CDR3 DNA: TGTGCCAGCAGTTTGGAGGGAGGGGGATTGACCAAAAACATTCAGTACTTC. It translates to CASSLEGGGLTKNIQYF.

This chain connects TRBV27 to TRBJ2-1, with a tentative D call TRBD1 (5 bases). CDR1 and CDR2 from the germline V gene are MNHEY and SMNVEV (reference sequence). V was cut by 5 bases and J by 12 bases, with 14 bases left in between. The CDR3 has 12 residues. The CDR3 spells CASSPGAQGQFF. The DNA of the CDR3 is TGTGCCAGCAGTCCTGGGGCTCAGGGGCAGTTCTTC.

This rearrangement joins TRBV7-9 to TRBJ2-6; D is ambiguous. Between the trimmed V and J ends, which lost 6 bases and 1 base, there was a span of 16 bases. This CDR3 is built from 17 residues. The germline V gene encodes CDR1 SEHNR and CDR2 FQNEAQ (reference sequence). CDR3: CASSLFSAASGANVLTF. The CDR3 DNA is TGTGCCAGCAGTCTCTTTAGTGCAGCGTCTGGGGCCAACGTCCTGACTTTC.

This chain joins TRBV27 and TRBJ1-2, with D uncertain. CDR1 and CDR2 from the germline V gene are MNHEY and SMNVEV (reference sequence). The CDR3 sequence is 18 residues long. Trimming took 6 bases from V and 8 from J, leaving 31 bases between them. The CDR3 region is CASREEFEIGGQFLGYTF. CDR3 nucleotide sequence: TGTGCCAGCAGAGAGGAGTTTGAAATTGGCGGTCAGTTCCTGGGCTACACCTTC.

The V call is TRBV18, the J call TRBJ1-2; TRBD1 matches 7 bases. The CDR3 loop spans 15 amino acids. The trim removed 1 base at V and 8 bases at J, leaving 10 bases unmatched. From germline, CDR1 is KGHSH and CDR2 LQKENI. The DNA of the CDR3 is TGTGCCAGCTCACCACGGGACAGCGACGGTAGGGGCTACACCTTC. Amino acids: CASSPRDSDGRGYTF.

This chain connects TRBV2 to TRBJ1-3, with D possibly being TRBD1 (5 bases). The CDR3 runs 14 residues. Trimming took 7 bases from V and 0 from J, leaving 10 bases between them. Germline loops: CDR1 SNHLY, CDR2 FYNNEI. CDR3 sequence: CASTTGSSGNTIYF. The CDR3 nucleotides read TGTGCCAGCACAACAGGCAGCTCTGGAAACACCATATATTTT. Supplemented by reference TRBV2 and TRBJ1-3, the full variable domain reads EPEVTQTPSHQVTQMGQEVILRCVPISNHLYFYWYRQILGQKVEFLVSFYNNEISEKSEIFDDQFSVERPDGSNFTLKIRSTKLEDSAMYFCASTTGSSGNTIYFGEGSWLTVV.

The rearrangement joins TRBV6-1 to TRBJ2-7; 10 bases fit TRBD1. This CDR3 spans 16 amino acids. Germline V gene data show CDR1 as MNHNS and CDR2 as SASEGT. The junction had 5 bases not matched to a gene; V was cut back by 3 bases and J by 0 bases. The CDR3 DNA sequence: TGTGCCAGCAGTGATAGGACAGGGGGTATCTCCTACGAGCAGTACTTC. The encoded protein is CASSDRTGGISYEQYF.

V is TRBV5-1 and J is TRBJ2-7, with TRBD2 matching over 8 bases. In germline, CDR1 is SGHRS, CDR2 YFSETQ. The CDR3 contains 15 residues. V trimming: 8 bases; J trimming: 7 bases; junction bases outside the gene matches: 17. Here the CDR3 reads CASSPRGDPPQEQYF. DNA of the CDR3: TGCGCCAGTTCCCCGCGGGGGGACCCCCCTCAAGAGCAGTACTTC.

The V call is TRBV29-1, the J call TRBJ2-1; D remains ambiguous. Germline V gene data show CDR1 as SQVTM and CDR2 as ANQGSEA. The CDR3 extends over 13 amino acids. The ends were cut back, 7 bases at V and 5 bases at J, with 15 bases in the middle. The CDR3 reads CSATVLNHNEQFF. The CDR3 nucleotides are TGCAGCGCCACGGTCCTTAATCACAATGAGCAGTTCTTC.

This rearrangement joins TRBV7-2 to TRBJ1-2, with TRBD1 matching over 7 bases. The CDR3 has 14 amino acids. Germline trimming cut 6 bases from V and 4 bases from J; bases unmatched to any gene: 8. Germline lookup yields CDR1 SGHTA and CDR2 FQGNSA. The CDR3 sequence: CASSSQGVVYGYTF. The CDR3 DNA reads as TGTGCCAGCAGTTCTCAGGGGGTAGTCTATGGCTACACCTTC.

V and J are TRBV5-6 and TRBJ2-3; 8 bases are a match to TRBD2. The CDR3 spans 16 residues. J gave up 3 bases and V 0 bases, and 6 bases lay outside the gene matches. Germline assignment: CDR1 SGHDT and CDR2 YYEEEE. The CDR3 DNA reads TGTGCCAGCAGCTTGGAAGGACTAGCATTGACAGATACGCAGTATTTT. Translating it yields CASSLEGLALTDTQYF.

V usage is TRBV5-4 and J usage is TRBJ2-6, with TRBD1 matching over 11 bases. Germline CDR1 is SGHNT and CDR2 is YYREEE (reference sequence). This CDR3 is built from 19 residues. Trimming at V came to 4 bases and at J to 0 bases, leaving 9 bases not matched to a gene. The CDR3 bases are TGTGCCAGCAGCCGACCCGGGACAGGGGGGGACTCTGGGGCCAACGTCCTGACTTTC. Protein product: CASSRPGTGGDSGANVLTF.

The chain combines TRBV7-9 with TRBJ1-1; D ambiguous. The V gene's germline CDR1 is SEHNR and CDR2 FQNEAQ (reference sequence). Trimming left V 5 bases short and J 4 bases short, with 11 bases between. The CDR3 spans 13 residues. The DNA of the CDR3 is TGTGCCAGCAGCCGAACGTCGGGCACTGAAGCTTTCTTT. It is translated as CASSRTSGTEAFF.

This chain connects TRBV7-9 to TRBJ1-2; D unclear. Per the germline V gene, CDR1 is SEHNR and CDR2 is FQNEAQ (reference sequence). This CDR3 comprises 15 residues. Trimming cost V 6 bases and J 0 bases, with 14 bases left between them. CDR3 bases: TGTGCCAGCAGTAGCTCAATGATAGCTAACTATGGCTACACCTTC. Encoded protein: CASSSSMIANYGYTF.

This sequence joins TRBV7-9 and TRBJ1-5; D might be TRBD1 (5 bases). The CDR3 is made up of 14 amino acids. V dropped 4 bases and J dropped 1 base, with 8 bases sitting between them. Germline CDR1 and CDR2: SEHNR and FQNEAQ (reference sequence). The CDR3 sequence is CASSSGGSNQPQHF. CDR3 bases: TGTGCCAGCAGCTCCGGGGGGAGCAATCAGCCCCAGCATTTT.

This chain links TRBV18 with TRBJ2-3; perhaps TRBD2 as D (6 bases). This CDR3 comprises 11 residues. Trimming left V 6 bases short and J 6 bases short, with 7 bases between. From germline, CDR1 is KGHSH and CDR2 LQKENI. In DNA, the CDR3 is TGTGCCAGCTCCCGGGGGGATACGCAGTATTTT. This sequence encodes CASSRGDTQYF.

The J gene is TRBJ2-6, the V gene TRBV4-2; 7 positions match TRBD2. The V and J ends lost 0 bases and 0 bases, in that order; junction bases with no gene match: 8. CDR1 is LGHNA, CDR2 YNFKEQ, per germline. The CDR3 has 19 residues. CDR3 in DNA: TGTGCCAGCAGCCAAGAGAATGGCGGGGGAATCTCTGGGGCCAACGTCCTGACTTTC. This gives the protein CASSQENGGGISGANVLTF.

The gene calls are TRBV5-1 and TRBJ2-2; no reliable D call. V gave up 0 bases and J gave up 0 bases, with 3 bases separating them. The CDR3 runs to 14 residues. Germline-derived CDR1 and CDR2 are SGHRS and YFSETQ. Written as DNA, the CDR3 is TGCGCCAGCAGCTTGGGAGCGAACACCGGGGAGCTGTTTTTT. Translation: CASSLGANTGELFF.

The V and J genes are TRBV2 and TRBJ1-3; D uncertain. CDR3 length equals 17 residues. V was cut by 3 bases and J by 2 bases, with 17 bases left in between. The germline V gene encodes CDR1 SNHLY and CDR2 FYNNEI. The CDR3 loop reads CASSDRGGVSTGNTIYF. The DNA for the CDR3 is TGTGCCAGCAGTGACCGGGGAGGCGTTTCGACTGGAAACACCATATATTTT.